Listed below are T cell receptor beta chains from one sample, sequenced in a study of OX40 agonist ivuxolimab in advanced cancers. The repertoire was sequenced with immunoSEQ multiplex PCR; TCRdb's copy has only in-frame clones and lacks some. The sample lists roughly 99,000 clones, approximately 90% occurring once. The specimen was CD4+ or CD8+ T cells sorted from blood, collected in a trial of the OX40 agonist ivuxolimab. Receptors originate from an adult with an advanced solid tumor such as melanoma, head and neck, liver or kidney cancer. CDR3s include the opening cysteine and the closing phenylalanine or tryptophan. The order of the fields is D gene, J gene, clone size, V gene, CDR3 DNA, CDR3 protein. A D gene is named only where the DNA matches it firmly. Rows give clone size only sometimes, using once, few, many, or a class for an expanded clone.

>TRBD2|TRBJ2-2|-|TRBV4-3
TGCGCCAGCAGCCAAGACCGGCGGGAGGGCCCTGACGGGGAGCTGTTTTTT
CASSQDRREGPDGELFF
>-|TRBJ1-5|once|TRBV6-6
TGTGCCAGCAGTTACTTAGGGTTAAGGCAGCCCCAGCATTTT
CASSYLGLRQPQHF
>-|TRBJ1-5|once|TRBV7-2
TGTGCCAGCGCGGGGGGGGATCAGCCCCAGCATTTT
CASAGGDQPQHF
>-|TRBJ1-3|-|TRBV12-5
TGTGCTAGTGGTTCAGGTCTCTTCTCTGGAAACACCATATATTTT
CASGSGLFSGNTIYF
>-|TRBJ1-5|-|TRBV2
TGTGCCAGCAGTGACCAACCAAGCAATCAGCCCCAGCATTTT
CASSDQPSNQPQHF
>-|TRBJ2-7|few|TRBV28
TGTGCCAGTACGAGGGGAGAAGCGTACGAGCAGTACTTC
CASTRGEAYEQYF
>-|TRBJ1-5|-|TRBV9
TGTGCCAGCAGCCCCCATAGCAATCAGCCCCAGCATTTT
CASSPHSNQPQHF
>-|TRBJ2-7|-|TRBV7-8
TGTGCCAGCAGTCCCCCACAGGTTTCCTACGAGCAGTACTTC
CASSPPQVSYEQYF
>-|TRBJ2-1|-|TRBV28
TGTGCCAGCAGTTCCACGGGGGGCTGGAATGAGCAGTTCTTC
CASSSTGGWNEQFF
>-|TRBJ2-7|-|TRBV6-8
TGTGCCAGCAGGAAATCGGGCGAGCAGTACTTC
CASRKSGEQYF
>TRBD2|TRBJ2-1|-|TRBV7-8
TGTGCCAGCAGCCCTAGCGGGAGAGATGAGCAGTTCTTC
CASSPSGRDEQFF
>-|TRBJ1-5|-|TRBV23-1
TGCGCCAGCAGTCTCCGGGGCTATAGCAATCAGCCCCAGCATTTT
CASSLRGYSNQPQHF
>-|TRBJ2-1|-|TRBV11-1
TGTGCCAGCAGCCCAGGACTTGACCTCAACAATGAGCAGTTCTTC
CASSPGLDLNNEQFF
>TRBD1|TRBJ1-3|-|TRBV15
TGTGCCACCAGCAGAGGCGGGACAGGGGGCTTTGGCTCTGGAAACACCATATATTTT
CATSRGGTGGFGSGNTIYF
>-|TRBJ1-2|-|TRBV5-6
TGTGCCAGCAGCCAAGACACCGTCGACTATGGCTACACCTTC
CASSQDTVDYGYTF
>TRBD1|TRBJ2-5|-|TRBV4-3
TGCGCCAGCAGCCAGCGAACAGGGGGCCGGGAGACCCAGTACTTC
CASSQRTGGRETQYF
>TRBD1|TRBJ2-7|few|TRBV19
TGTGCCAGTAGTCGACAGGGTCCCTACGAGCAGTACTTC
CASSRQGPYEQYF
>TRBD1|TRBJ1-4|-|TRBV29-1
TGCAGCGTCACAGGGGGCTCTAGTAGTAATGAAAAACTGTTTTTT
CSVTGGSSSNEKLFF
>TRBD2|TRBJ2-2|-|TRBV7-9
TGTGCCAGCAGCTTGCTATTTCCTAGCGGATACACCGGGGAGCTGTTTTTT
CASSLLFPSGYTGELFF
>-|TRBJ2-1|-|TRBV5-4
TGTGCCAGCAGCTTGGGCAGGGGAGCGTCCTACAATGAGCAGTTCTTC
CASSLGRGASYNEQFF
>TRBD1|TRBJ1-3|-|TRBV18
TGTGCCAGCTCACCGACAGGGGTCGGAAACACCATATATTTT
CASSPTGVGNTIYF
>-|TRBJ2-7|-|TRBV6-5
TGTGCCAGCCTCCGGGCCCAGCCCTACGAGCAGTACTTC
CASLRAQPYEQYF
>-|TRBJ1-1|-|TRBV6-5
TGTGCCAGCAGTTACGGTGGACGGAACACTGAAGCTTTCTTT
CASSYGGRNTEAFF
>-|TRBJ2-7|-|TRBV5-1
TGCGCCAGCAGCCCTGAGGTTGGGAAAGGCGAGCAGTACTTC
CASSPEVGKGEQYF
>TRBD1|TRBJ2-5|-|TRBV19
TGTGCCAGTAGTCGTGGACAGGGACAAGAGACCCAGTACTTC
CASSRGQGQETQYF
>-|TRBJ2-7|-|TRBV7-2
TGTGCCAGCAGCTTAACATTGACCTACGAGCAGTACTTC
CASSLTLTYEQYF
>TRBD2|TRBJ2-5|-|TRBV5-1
TGCGCCAGCAGCTCGGGGTCCGGGACTAGCAGGGAGACCCAGTACTTC
CASSSGSGTSRETQYF
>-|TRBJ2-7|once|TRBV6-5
TGTGCCAGCAGTGGCCCCGGAGCCTACGAGCAGTACTTC
CASSGPGAYEQYF
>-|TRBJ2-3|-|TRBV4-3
TGCGCCAGCAGCCAAGGGGATAAAGATACGCAGTATTTT
CASSQGDKDTQYF
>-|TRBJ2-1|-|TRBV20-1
TGCAGTGCTAGAAGCCAACTAGCTGTGTTCTTC
CSARSQLAVFF
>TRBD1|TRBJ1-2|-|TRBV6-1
TGTGCCAGCATTTTATACTCCGACAGGGGCTATGGCTACACCTTC
CASILYSDRGYGYTF
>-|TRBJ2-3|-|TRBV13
TGTGCCAGCAGCACGAGGGTGGGGGTGACAGATACGCAGTATTTT
CASSTRVGVTDTQYF
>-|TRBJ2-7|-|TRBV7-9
TGTGCCAGCAGAGGGTGGGAGAGCAACGAGCAGTACTTC
CASRGWESNEQYF
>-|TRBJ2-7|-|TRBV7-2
TGTGCCAGCAGGACGGGGGCTAGTCATAACTACGAGCAGTACTTC
CASRTGASHNYEQYF
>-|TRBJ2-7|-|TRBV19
TGTGCCAGTAGTTCACATGGCCCCTACGAGCAGTACTTC
CASSSHGPYEQYF